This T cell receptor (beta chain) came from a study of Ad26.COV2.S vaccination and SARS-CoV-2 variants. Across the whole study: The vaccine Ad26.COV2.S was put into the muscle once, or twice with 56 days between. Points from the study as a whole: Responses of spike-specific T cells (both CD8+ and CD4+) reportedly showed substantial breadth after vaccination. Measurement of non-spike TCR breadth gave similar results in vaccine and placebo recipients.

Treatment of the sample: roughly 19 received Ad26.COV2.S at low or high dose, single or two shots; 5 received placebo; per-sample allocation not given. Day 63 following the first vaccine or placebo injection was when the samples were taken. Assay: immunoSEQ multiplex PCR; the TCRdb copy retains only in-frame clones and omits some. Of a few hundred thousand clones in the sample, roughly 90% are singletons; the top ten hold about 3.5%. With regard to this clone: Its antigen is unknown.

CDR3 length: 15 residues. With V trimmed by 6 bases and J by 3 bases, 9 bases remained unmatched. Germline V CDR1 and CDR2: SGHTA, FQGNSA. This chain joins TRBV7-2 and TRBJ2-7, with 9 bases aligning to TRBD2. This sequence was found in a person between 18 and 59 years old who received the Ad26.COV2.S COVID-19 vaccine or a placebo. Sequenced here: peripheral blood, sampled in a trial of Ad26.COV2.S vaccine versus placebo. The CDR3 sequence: CASRLGAGGNYEQYF. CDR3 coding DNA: TGTGCCAGCAGATTGGGAGCGGGGGGCAACTACGAGCAGTACTTC.